Shown below are 6 T cell receptor beta chains from a single sample sequenced in a study of blood T cell repertoires in COVID-19. The repertoire was sequenced with immunoSEQ multiplex PCR; TCRdb's copy has only in-frame clones and lacks some. The table lists nearly 300,000 clones, approximately 84% of them singletons. Sequencing used peripheral blood. These receptors came from a human donor with COVID-19, enrolled during active disease. The donor label of this sample is uncertain.

The V gene is TRBV7-2, the J gene TRBJ2-2; 10 bases fit TRBD1. The germline V gene encodes CDR1 SGHTA and CDR2 FQGNSA. The CDR3 length is 16 residues. V dropped 5 bases and J dropped 6; count of bases not matched to a gene: 9. The CDR3 nucleotides read TGTGCCAGCAGCGCCCACGGGACAGGGGTGGCCGGGGAGCTGTTTTTT. Amino acids: CASSAHGTGVAGELFF.

The chain recombines TRBV3-1 (or the pseudogene TRBV3-2) with TRBJ2-2; the D is unclear. This CDR3 spans 15 amino acids. Trimming took 1 base from V and 1 from J, leaving 7 bases between them. Germline V gene lookup returns CDR1 LGHDT and CDR2 YNNKEL (reference sequence). The CDR3 reads CASSQGYGNTGELFF. DNA of the CDR3: TGTGCCAGCAGCCAAGGCTATGGGAACACCGGGGAGCTGTTTTTT.

CDR3 coding DNA: TGCGCCAGCGGCGAAGGACTCTCGAACACTGAAGCTTTCTTT. Translated: CASGEGLSNTEAFF. The chain links TRBV4-3 to TRBJ1-1; no reliable D call. V shed 8 bases and J shed 1 base, with 14 bases lying between them. Germline V gives CDR1 LGHNA, CDR2 YSLEER. The CDR3 totals 14 residues.

The J gene is TRBJ2-2, the V gene TRBV7-2; 13 bases map to TRBD2. CDR1 and CDR2 (germline): SGHTA, FQGNSA. V was clipped by 5 bases and J by 6 bases; unmatched bases: 3. This CDR3 comprises 15 residues. CDR3 DNA: TGTGCCAGCAGCCAACTAGCGGGAGGGGCCGGGGAGCTGTTTTTT. Its translation: CASSQLAGGAGELFF. Filled out from reference TRBV7-2 and TRBJ2-2, the complete variable domain reads GAGVSQSPSNKVTEKGKDVELRCDPISGHTALYWYRQSLGQGLEFLIYFQGNSAPDKSGLPSDRFSAERTGGSVSTLTIQRTQQEDSAVYLCASSQLAGGAGELFFGEGSRLTVL.

The chain couples TRBV5-1 to TRBJ2-1; 9 positions match TRBD2. CDR1 is SGHRS and CDR2 is YFSETQ in the germline V gene. The CDR3 contains 15 residues. Trimming at V came to 2 bases and at J to 6 bases, leaving 6 bases not matched to a gene. Here the CDR3 DNA reads TGCGCCAGCAGCTTCTCTAGCGGGATAGGCAATGAGCAGTTCTTC. It codes for CASSFSSGIGNEQFF.

V and J are TRBV4-3 and TRBJ1-2, with a weak D call TRBD1 (5 bases). The germline gives CDR1 LGHNA, CDR2 YSLEER. The V and J ends lost 0 bases and 2 bases respectively, with 10 bases between them. The CDR3 loop spans 15 amino acids. The CDR3: CASSQEYAGNYGYTF. Here the CDR3 DNA reads TGCGCCAGCAGCCAAGAATATGCAGGGAACTATGGCTACACCTTC.